This T cell receptor (beta chain) was sequenced for a study of identical twins. Notes on the study in general: Diverse VJ usage suggested most zero-insertion clonotypes were not invariant T cells.

On this clonotype: What it recognizes is unknown.

V gave up 3 bases and J gave up 3 bases; unmatched junction bases: 3. The length of the CDR3 is 16 residues. The V gene's germline CDR1 is SGHNT and CDR2 YYREEE (reference sequence). A single record per CDR3 protein comes from TCRdb applying MiXCR to the 5' RACE reads. This repertoire shows a few hundred thousand distinct CDR3 sequences, roughly 13% found once; its top ten account for around 0.98%. A further study also used this sample, focusing on yellow fever vaccine responses in identical twins.

The source of this sequence is a young woman in good health. The chain joins TRBV5-4 to TRBJ2-1, with 13 bases aligning to TRBD2. Sequenced: CD4+ T cells sorted from blood. The CDR3: CASSSGTSGNYNEQFF. CDR3 coding DNA: TGTGCCAGCAGCTCTGGGACTAGCGGGAACTACAATGAGCAGTTCTTC.